One and the same sample provided the 18 T cell receptor beta chains below, sequenced in a study of cytotoxic CD8 clonotypes in ibrutinib-treated CLL. Repertoires were generated with immunoSEQ multiplex PCR, while TCRdb's copy carries only in-frame clones and drops some. The sample holds 130,000 to 150,000 clones, around 93% seen once. The sample was PBMCs, taken after 12 months of ibrutinib treatment. These receptors were obtained from a human donor with chronic lymphocytic leukemia.

This chain joins TRBV2 and TRBJ1-5, with a tentative D call TRBD1 (5 bases). CDR1 is SNHLY and CDR2 is FYNNEI in the germline V gene. V was shortened by 7 bases and J by 2 bases, with 12 bases between the two germline ends. The CDR3 sequence is 14 residues long. The CDR3 DNA reads as TGTGCCAGCAACAGCCGGGACGGCAATCAGCCCCAGCATTTT. Amino acids: CASNSRDGNQPQHF.

The gene calls are TRBV7-3 and TRBJ2-1, with TRBD1 matching 7 bases. V was clipped by 5 bases and J by 2 bases; unmatched bases: 6. The CDR3 is 15 amino acids. Germline CDR1 is SGHTA and CDR2 is FQGTGA. This chain's CDR3 is CASSLGQLAYNEQFF. CDR3 nucleotides: TGTGCCAGCAGCCTGGGACAGCTGGCCTACAATGAGCAGTTCTTC.

There are a few counts of this clone. The chain recombines TRBV9 with TRBJ2-6; D gene uncertain. CDR3 length equals 15 residues. Germline V gene lookup returns CDR1 SGDLS and CDR2 YYNGEE. The V gene lost 1 base and the J gene lost 0 bases, with 5 bases spanning the gap. The CDR3 sequence: CASSVLYSGANVLTF. The CDR3 DNA reads TGTGCCAGCAGCGTACTTTACTCTGGGGCCAACGTCCTGACTTTC.

The chain combines TRBV6-5 with TRBJ1-4; D perhaps matches TRBD1 (5 bases). The CDR3 runs to 15 residues. The V end lost 0 bases, the J end lost 8 bases, and 13 bases lay between the germline ends. The germline V gene encodes CDR1 MNHEY and CDR2 SVGAGI. The CDR3 DNA follows: TGTGCCAGCAGTTACTCTGGGACTTCAGACGAAAAACTGTTTTTT. Protein product: CASSYSGTSDEKLFF.

The V call is TRBV19, the J call TRBJ1-5; D not resolved. Trimming pared 0 bases from V and 2 bases from J, leaving 11 bases between. The V gene's germline CDR1 is LNHDA and CDR2 SQIVND (reference sequence). The CDR3 extends over 16 amino acids. CDR3 coding DNA: TGTGCCAGTAGTATAGAACCGGGAGCGGGCAATCAGCCCCAGCATTTT. It codes for CASSIEPGAGNQPQHF.

The chain has TRBV19 and TRBJ1-1, with no clear D. Germline V gene lookup returns CDR1 LNHDA and CDR2 SQIVND (reference sequence). V lost 5 bases to trimming and J lost 5 bases, with 15 bases between them. The CDR3 is 14 residues long. CDR3 region: CASSGRPYETEAFF. CDR3 DNA sequence: TGTGCCAGTAGTGGACGGCCCTATGAGACTGAAGCTTTCTTT.

V and J are TRBV19 and TRBJ2-5, with TRBD1 as a possible D gene (5 bases). V was cut by 3 bases and J by 0 bases, with 11 bases left in between. Germline CDR1 reads LNHDA; CDR2 reads SQIVND (reference sequence). The CDR3 is 15 residues long. In DNA form, the CDR3 reads TGTGCCAGTAGTATGGCAGGGTCCTACCAAGAGACCCAGTACTTC. This codes for CASSMAGSYQETQYF.

To note about this clone: Other DNA sequences in the sample encode the same CDR3. The chain is built from TRBV5-1 and TRBJ2-5, with D uncertain. V lost 7 bases, J lost 2 bases, and 6 bases lay in between. CDR1 is SGHRS, CDR2 YFSETQ, per germline. This CDR3 spans 11 amino acids. DNA of the CDR3: TGCGCCAGCTCCCAACAAGAGACCCAGTACTTC. Its protein product is CASSQQETQYF.

The chain recombines TRBV2 with TRBJ2-7; D remains unclear. With 4 bases removed from V and 3 bases from J, the gap between germline ends came to 7 bases. This CDR3 is built from 12 residues. Germline lookup yields CDR1 SNHLY and CDR2 FYNNEI. This CDR3 reads CASSVSYYEQYF. The CDR3 DNA follows: TGTGCCAGCAGTGTTTCTTACTACGAGCAGTACTTC. The full variable domain, in which reference TRBV2 and TRBJ2-7 provide the parts outside the CDR3, is EPEVTQTPSHQVTQMGQEVILRCVPISNHLYFYWYRQILGQKVEFLVSFYNNEISEKSEIFDDQFSVERPDGSNFTLKIRSTKLEDSAMYFCASSVSYYEQYFGPGTRLTVT.

The CDR3 coding sequence is TGTGCCAGCAGCCCGACAGGGGGACGGGAGACCCAGTACTTC. This translates into CASSPTGGRETQYF. The V gene is TRBV11-1, the J gene TRBJ2-5; 9 bases are shared with TRBD1. V shed 5 bases and J 5 bases; nucleotides not matched to a gene: 6. CDR1 and CDR2 from the germline V gene are SGHAT and FQDESV (reference sequence). The CDR3 extends over 14 amino acids.

The V and J genes are TRBV11-2 and TRBJ1-1, with D unclear. V was shortened by 10 bases and J by 5 bases, with 8 bases between the two germline ends. The CDR3 consists of 10 residues. The germline CDR1 and CDR2 sequences are SGHAT and FQNNGV. CDR3 sequence: CATFRTEAFF. In DNA, the CDR3 is TGTGCCACTTTCCGGACTGAAGCTTTCTTT.

This clone was detected once. The chain couples TRBV4-1 to TRBJ2-7; 7 bases map to TRBD1. V lost 0 bases and J lost 2; bases outside the gene matches: 4. The CDR3 is 15 amino acids. From germline, CDR1 is MGHRA and CDR2 YSYEKL. The CDR3 sequence is CASSQDPGGPYEQYF. CDR3 DNA: TGCGCCAGCAGCCAAGACCCAGGGGGTCCCTACGAGCAGTACTTC.

This rearrangement joins TRBV28 to TRBJ1-3, with D uncertain. This CDR3 region has 16 residues. V was shortened by 7 bases and J by 0 bases, with 16 bases between the two germline ends. CDR1 is MDHEN, CDR2 SYDVKM, per germline. The CDR3 DNA is TGTGCCAGCAACGGCAGGCGTTATGACTCTGGAAACACCATATATTTT. Translated: CASNGRRYDSGNTIYF. Full variable domain (missing parts from reference TRBV28 and TRBJ1-3): DVKVTQSSRYLVKRTGEKVFLECVQDMDHENMFWYRQDPGLGLRLIYFSYDVKMKEKGDIPEGYSVSREKKERFSLILESASTNQTSMYLCASNGRRYDSGNTIYFGEGSWLTVV.

The chain employs TRBV5-1 and TRBJ1-2; 7 positions agree with TRBD1. The V gene's germline CDR1 is SGHRS and CDR2 YFSETQ. Trimming at V came to 5 bases and at J to 4 bases, leaving 14 bases not matched to a gene. The CDR3 length is 16 residues. The chain's CDR3 is CASRPSGQGGGYGYTF. The CDR3 nucleotides read TGCGCCAGCAGGCCCTCGGGGCAGGGGGGCGGCTATGGCTACACCTTC.

The J gene is TRBJ2-5, the V gene TRBV7-9; 7 bases line up with TRBD1. J lost 5 bases, V lost 4 bases, and 10 bases had no gene match. Looked up from germline, CDR1 is SEHNR and CDR2 is FQNEAQ (reference sequence). The CDR3 covers 15 residues. This CDR3 is CASSYPTGRRETQYF. CDR3 sequence (DNA): TGTGCCAGCAGCTATCCGACAGGGCGGAGGGAGACCCAGTACTTC.

This chain connects TRBV4-2 to TRBJ2-7, with 7 bases that match TRBD2. The CDR3 has 17 amino acids. The V gene end was trimmed by 0 bases and the J gene end by 0 bases; junction bases not matched to a gene: 8. The V gene's germline CDR1 is LGHNA and CDR2 YNFKEQ. CDR3 DNA sequence: TGTGCCAGCAGCCAAGATCTACTAGCGAGGAGCTCCTACGAGCAGTACTTC. Translating it yields CASSQDLLARSSYEQYF.

The chain links TRBV29-1 to TRBJ2-3; maybe TRBD2 (5 bases). The CDR3 runs to 13 residues. Germline loops: CDR1 SQVTM, CDR2 ANQGSEA. V was pared by 0 bases and J by 1 base, with 5 bases between. CDR3 coding DNA: TGCAGCGTTGAAGATAGCGGCACAGATACGCAGTATTTT. Encoded protein: CSVEDSGTDTQYF.

This sequence joins TRBV6-5 and TRBJ2-1; the D is unclear. Trimming took 0 bases from V and 9 from J, leaving 9 bases between them. The germline V gene encodes CDR1 MNHEY and CDR2 SVGAGI. CDR3 size: 13 residues. The CDR3: CASSYSTTREQFF. CDR3 in DNA: TGTGCCAGCAGTTACTCCACCACACGTGAGCAGTTCTTC.